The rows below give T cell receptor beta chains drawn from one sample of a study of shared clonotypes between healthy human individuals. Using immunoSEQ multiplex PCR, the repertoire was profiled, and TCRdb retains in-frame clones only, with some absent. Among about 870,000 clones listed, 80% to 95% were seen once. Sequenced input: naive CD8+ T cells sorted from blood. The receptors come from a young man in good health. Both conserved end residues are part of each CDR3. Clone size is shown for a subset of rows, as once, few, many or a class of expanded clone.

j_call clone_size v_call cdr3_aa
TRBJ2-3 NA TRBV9 CASSQGGISTDTQYF
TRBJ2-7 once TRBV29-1 CSVTEGAGVGEQYF
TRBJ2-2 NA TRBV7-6 CASSRHSPQTLAGGPQTGELFF
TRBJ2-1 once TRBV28 CASSFGTRNEQFF
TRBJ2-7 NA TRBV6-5 CASSYVGLAGYEQYF
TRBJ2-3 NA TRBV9 CASSGHTQYF
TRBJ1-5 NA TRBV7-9 CASSLDQGLQPQHF
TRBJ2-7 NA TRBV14 CASSPVGGNRYEQYF
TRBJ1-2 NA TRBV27 CASLGPLAYGYTF
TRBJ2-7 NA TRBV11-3 CASSLRGEGKYEQYF